This TCR beta chain was identified in a study of blood T cell repertoires in COVID-19. About the research overall: Donors in the United States, Italy and Spain gave samples during acute or convalescent COVID-19.

In the study's own analysis: Reference gene primer amplification yielded estimated nucleated cell counts. Only in-frame clones appear in the TCRdb table, and some are missing; sequencing was by immunoSEQ multiplex PCR. Clonal size and the V and J genes are those of that table, whereas D and trimming came from the DNA. The profile shows tens of thousands of clones, 70% to 90% of them singletons. Germline V lookup: CDR1 SGHNT, CDR2 YENEEA. Trimming stripped 2 bases from V and 4 bases from J, with 14 bases between. The length of the CDR3 is 15 residues. Which cohort a participant joined came from the clinical history participants gave.

The sample was PBMCs or T cells enriched from blood (not recorded which). This receptor was taken from a woman aged 35 to 49 with acute COVID-19. The chain uses TRBV11-3 and TRBJ1-1; D may be TRBD1 (5 bases). The CDR3 protein is CASSLRALGGTEAFF. The CDR3 DNA reads as TGTGCCAGCAGCTTAAGGGCCCTCGGGGGCACTGAAGCTTTCTTT.